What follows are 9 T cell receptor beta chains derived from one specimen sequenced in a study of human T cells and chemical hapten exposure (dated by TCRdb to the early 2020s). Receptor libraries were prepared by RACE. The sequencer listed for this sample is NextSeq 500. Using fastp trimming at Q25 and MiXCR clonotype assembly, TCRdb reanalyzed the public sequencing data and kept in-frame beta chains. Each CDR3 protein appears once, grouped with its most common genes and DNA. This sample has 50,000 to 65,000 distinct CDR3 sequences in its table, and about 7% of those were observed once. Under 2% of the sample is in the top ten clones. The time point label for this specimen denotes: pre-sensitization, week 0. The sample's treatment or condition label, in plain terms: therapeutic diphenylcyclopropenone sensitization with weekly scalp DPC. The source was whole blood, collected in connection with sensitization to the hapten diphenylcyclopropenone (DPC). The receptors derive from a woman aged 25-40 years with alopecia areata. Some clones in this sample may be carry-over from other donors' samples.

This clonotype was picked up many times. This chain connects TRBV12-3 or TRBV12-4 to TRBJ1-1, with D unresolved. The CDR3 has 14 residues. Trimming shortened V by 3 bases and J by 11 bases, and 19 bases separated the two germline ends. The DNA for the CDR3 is TGTGCCAGCAGTTTCCACCCCTCCCTTAGGGAGGCTTTCTTT. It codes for CASSFHPSLREAFF.

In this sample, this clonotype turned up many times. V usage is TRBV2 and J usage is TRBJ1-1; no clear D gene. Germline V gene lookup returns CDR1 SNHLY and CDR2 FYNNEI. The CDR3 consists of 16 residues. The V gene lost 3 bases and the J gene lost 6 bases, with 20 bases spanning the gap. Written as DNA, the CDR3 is TGTGCCAGCAGTGATATGATCGGACTCCCTTCCCCTGAAGCTTTCTTT. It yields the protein CASSDMIGLPSPEAFF.

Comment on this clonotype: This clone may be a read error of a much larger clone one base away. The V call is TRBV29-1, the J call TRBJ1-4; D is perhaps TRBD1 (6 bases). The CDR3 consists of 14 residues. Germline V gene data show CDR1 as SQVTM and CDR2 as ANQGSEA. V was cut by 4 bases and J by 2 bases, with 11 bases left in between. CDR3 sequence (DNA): TGCAGCGTTGGCGACAGGCCCACTAATGAAAAACTGTTTTTT. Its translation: CSVGDRPTNEKLFF.

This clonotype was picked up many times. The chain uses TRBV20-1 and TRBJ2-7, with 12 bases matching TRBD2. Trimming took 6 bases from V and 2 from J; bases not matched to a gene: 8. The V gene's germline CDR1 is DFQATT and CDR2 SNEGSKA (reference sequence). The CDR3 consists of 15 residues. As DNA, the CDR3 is TGCAGTGCCCCTCGGGCTAGCGGGGGGGCCTACGAGCAGTACTTC. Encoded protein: CSAPRASGGAYEQYF.

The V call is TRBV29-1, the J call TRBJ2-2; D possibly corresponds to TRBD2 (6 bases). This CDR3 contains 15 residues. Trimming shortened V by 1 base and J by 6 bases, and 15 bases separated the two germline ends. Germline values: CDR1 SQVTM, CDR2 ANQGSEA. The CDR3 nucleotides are TGCAGCGTTGAAGGGGTAGCGGATGGACCCGGGGAGCTGTTTTTT. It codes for CSVEGVADGPGELFF.

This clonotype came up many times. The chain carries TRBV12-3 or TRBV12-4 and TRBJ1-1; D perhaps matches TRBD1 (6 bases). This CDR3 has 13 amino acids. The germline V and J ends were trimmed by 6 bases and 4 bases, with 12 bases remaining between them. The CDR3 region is CASRDDRFTEAFF. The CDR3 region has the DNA TGTGCCAGCAGAGACGACAGGTTCACTGAAGCTTTCTTT.

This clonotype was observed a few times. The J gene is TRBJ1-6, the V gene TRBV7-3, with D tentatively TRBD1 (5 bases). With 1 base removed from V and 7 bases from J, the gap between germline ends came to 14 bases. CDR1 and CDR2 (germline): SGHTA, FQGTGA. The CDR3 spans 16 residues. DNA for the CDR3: TGTGCCAGCAGCTTAAGGGGGGGGGGGGAAAATTCACCCCTCCACTTT. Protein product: CASSLRGGGENSPLHF.

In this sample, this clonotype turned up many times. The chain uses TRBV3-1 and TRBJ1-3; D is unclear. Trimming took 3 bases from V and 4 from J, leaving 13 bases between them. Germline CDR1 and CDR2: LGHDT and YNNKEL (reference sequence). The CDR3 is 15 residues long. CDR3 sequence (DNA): TGTGCCAGCAGCCAGGGCACTTCTCTAGGAAACACCATATATTTT. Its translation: CASSQGTSLGNTIYF.

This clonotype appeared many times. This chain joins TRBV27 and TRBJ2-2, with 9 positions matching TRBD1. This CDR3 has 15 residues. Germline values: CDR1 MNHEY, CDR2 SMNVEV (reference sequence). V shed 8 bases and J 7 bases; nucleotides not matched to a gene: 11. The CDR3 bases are TGTGCCAGCCGATGGGCGGGACAGGGATACGGGGAGCTGTTTTTT. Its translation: CASRWAGQGYGELFF.